Shown below are 10 T cell receptor beta chains from a single sample sequenced in a study of cytomegalovirus exposure and HLA in healthy donors. The PCR contained 60 Vbeta and 13 Jbeta primers. Sequencing was performed with immunoSEQ multiplex PCR; in TCRdb, only in-frame clones are kept and a portion is missing. The sample yields around 130,000 clones, roughly three quarters seen once. Sequencing was done on a sample of PBMCs. The source of these receptors is a man in his late teens or twenties in good health and CMV-seronegative.

The V call is TRBV7-9, the J call TRBJ2-7; 7 positions agree with TRBD1. V trimming: 5 bases; J trimming: 3 bases; junction bases outside the gene matches: 4. Germline V gene sequence: CDR1 SEHNR, CDR2 FQNEAQ (reference sequence). There are 13 residues in the CDR3. DNA of the CDR3: TGTGCCAGCAGCGGGGCAGGGGGCTACGAGCAGTACTTC. Amino acid sequence: CASSGAGGYEQYF.

This clone was detected once. The chain joins TRBV19 to TRBJ2-1, with 14 bases aligning to TRBD2. Germline CDR1 and CDR2: LNHDA and SQIVND (reference sequence). The CDR3 totals 19 residues. V shed 6 bases and J 0 bases; nucleotides not matched to a gene: 10. The CDR3 here is CASSPGGTSGGSSYNEQFF. The CDR3 DNA sequence: TGTGCCAGTAGCCCAGGGGGGACTAGCGGGGGAAGCTCCTACAATGAGCAGTTCTTC.

This clone was seen a few times. The chain recombines TRBV6-5 with TRBJ1-1, with no clear D. Germline V lookup: CDR1 MNHEY, CDR2 SVGAGI. V was shortened by 6 bases and J by 2 bases, with 4 bases between the two germline ends. The CDR3 runs to 11 residues. CDR3 in amino acids: CASSKNTEAFF. The CDR3 DNA is TGTGCCAGCAGCAAAAACACTGAAGCTTTCTTT.

Here the CDR3 DNA reads TGTGCCAGCAGTTCCCCTAGCGGGAGCAGTTACGAGCAGTACTTC. Its translation: CASSSPSGSSYEQYF. The V call is TRBV28, the J call TRBJ2-7; 10 nucleotides match TRBD2. The germline V gene has CDR1 MDHEN and CDR2 SYDVKM. The junction had 7 bases not matched to a gene; V was cut back by 4 bases and J by 4 bases. The CDR3 length is 15 residues.

The rearrangement joins TRBV4-1 to TRBJ2-1, with 12 bases that match TRBD2. The CDR3 length is 20 residues. CDR1 and CDR2 from the germline V gene are MGHRA and YSYEKL. V shed 0 bases and J 0 bases; nucleotides not matched to a gene: 9. This CDR3 reads CASSQDRLAGGPSSYNEQFF. DNA of the CDR3: TGCGCCAGCAGCCAAGATCGCCTAGCGGGAGGGCCGAGCTCCTACAATGAGCAGTTCTTC.

The J gene is TRBJ2-7, the V gene TRBV7-9; 7 bases align to TRBD1. The V gene end was trimmed by 5 bases and the J gene end by 3 bases; junction bases not matched to a gene: 13. The CDR3 extends over 16 amino acids. Germline V gene data show CDR1 as SEHNR and CDR2 as FQNEAQ (reference sequence). The CDR3 sequence: CASSPPTRGNRYEQYF. The DNA of the CDR3 is TGTGCCAGCAGCCCCCCCACCAGGGGGAACCGCTACGAGCAGTACTTC.

This clone was counted between two and nine times. The V call is TRBV5-1, the J call TRBJ2-7, with D possibly being TRBD2 (5 bases). Germline V gene data show CDR1 as SGHRS and CDR2 as YFSETQ. This CDR3 has 16 amino acids. V dropped 0 bases and J dropped 4 bases, with 17 bases sitting between them. CDR3 sequence: CASSLGLFSERYEQYV. Written as DNA, the CDR3 is TGCGCCAGCAGCTTGGGGCTCTTTAGCGAGCGGTACGAGCAGTACGTC.

This chain connects TRBV6-6 to TRBJ2-2, with 9 bases matching TRBD1. V shed 5 bases, J shed 4 bases, and the junction held 8 bases outside the gene matches. Germline V gene data show CDR1 as MNHNY and CDR2 as SVGAGI (reference sequence). This CDR3 spans 16 amino acids. CDR3 amino acids: CASSTPDRGITGELFF. For the CDR3, the DNA is TGTGCCAGCAGTACCCCGGACAGGGGAATCACCGGGGAGCTGTTTTTT.

The CDR3 sequence is CASSTRLATNNEQFF. As DNA, the CDR3 is TGTGCCAGCAGCACTCGACTAGCAACAAACAATGAGCAGTTCTTC. This chain uses TRBV9 with TRBJ2-1, with 7 bases identical to TRBD2. Germline-derived CDR1 and CDR2 are SGDLS and YYNGEE. The CDR3 spans 15 residues. V lost 4 bases, J lost 5 bases, and 9 bases stayed unmatched.

The V gene is TRBV6-5, the J gene TRBJ2-3; possible D gene TRBD2, 6 bases. The CDR3 contains 15 residues. Per germline, CDR1 MNHEY and CDR2 SVGAGI. V lost 5 bases to trimming and J lost 11 bases, with 23 bases between them. CDR3 bases: TGTGCCAGCAGTCCCAGCGGGTGGGGGGTTAAGGAGCAGTATTTT. The encoded protein is CASSPSGWGVKEQYF.